The rows below give T cell receptor beta chains drawn from one sample of a study of T-cell reconstitution after alpha-beta-depleted transplantation in children. One entry per CDR3 protein results from TCRdb running MiXCR on the PCR reads. This table has around 190,000 distinct CDR3 sequences, approximately 7% appearing once. The input for sequencing was PBMCs, taken before TCRalphabeta/CD19-depleted stem cell transplant. Receptor source: a boy between 2 and 10 years old with acute lymphoblastic leukemia, due to receive a stem cell transplant. Both conserved end residues are part of each CDR3. The D gene is left open where the match is weak. The size of a clone is reported for some rows only, either as once, few or many, or as a class for expanded clones.

>TRBV7-2|TRBJ2-6|.|many
TGTGCCAGCAGCCCAAGGTTGGGGGTCTCTGGGGCCAACGTCCTGACTTTC
CASSPRLGVSGANVLTF
>TRBV5-1|TRBJ2-5|.|many
TGCGCCAGCAGCTTGGCCAATGATCTTCCCCAGTACTTC
CASSLANDLPQYF
>TRBV27|TRBJ1-1|.|many
TGTGCCAGCAGCCCCGCGGGGGTGAACACTGAAGCTTTCTTT
CASSPAGVNTEAFF
>TRBV5-5|TRBJ2-1|.|.
TGTGCCAGCAGCCTATGGACCCTGTACAATGAGCAGTTCTTC
CASSLWTLYNEQFF
>TRBV28|TRBJ2-7|TRBD1|many
TGTGCCAGCAGTCCGCCCGGGACAGGGGTGTACGAGCAGTACTTC
CASSPPGTGVYEQYF
>TRBV6-1|TRBJ2-3|TRBD2|many
TGTGCCAGCAGACCAGCGGGGGGGCCAGATACGCAGTATTTT
CASRPAGGPDTQYF
>TRBV7-9|TRBJ2-5|TRBD2|many
TGTGCCAGCAGCCGCCTACTAGCGGGGGAAGAGACCCAGTACTTC
CASSRLLAGEETQYF
>TRBV30|TRBJ2-7|.|.
TGTGCCTGGATCGGGCAGAGCTCCTACGAGCAGTACTTC
CAWIGQSSYEQYF
>TRBV20-1|TRBJ2-1|.|many
TGCAGTGCTAGAGAGGGGGCGCGTGAGCAGTTCTTC
CSAREGAREQFF
>TRBV5-1|TRBJ1-4|.|.
TGCGCCAGCAGCTCATCCGGGACTGGGGTTGAAAAACTGTTTTTT
CASSSSGTGVEKLFF
>TRBV5-1|TRBJ2-3|TRBD2|many
TGCGCCAGCAGCTTGGAGGCGGGGGGGCGGACAGATACGCAGTATTTT
CASSLEAGGRTDTQYF
>TRBV28|TRBJ2-2|.|many
TGTGCCAGCAGGACACAAGAGAACACCGGGGAGCTGTTTTTT
CASRTQENTGELFF
>TRBV3-1|TRBJ2-2|.|once
TGTGCCAGCAGCCAAGATACCGACTTCATAACCGGGGAGCTGTTTTTT
CASSQDTDFITGELFF
>TRBV5-6|TRBJ2-5|TRBD2|many
TGTGCCAGCAGCTGGGTAGCGGGAGATGAGACCCAGTACTTC
CASSWVAGDETQYF
>TRBV5-5|TRBJ1-5|.|few
TGTGCCAGCAGCTTGTTAGGGGAGGGGAGTCAGCCCCAGCATTTT
CASSLLGEGSQPQHF
>TRBV28|TRBJ2-7|.|.
TGTGCCAGCAGTTCCCGGACCGTTTACGAGCAGTACTTC
CASSSRTVYEQYF
>TRBV6-6|TRBJ2-5|.|many
TGTGCCAGCAGTTATGTCGGGGAGACCCAGTACTTC
CASSYVGETQYF
>TRBV5-1|TRBJ2-2|.|many
TGCGCCAGCAGCTTGTGGGAGGAAGCCGGGGAGCTGTTTTTT
CASSLWEEAGELFF
>TRBV3-1|TRBJ1-3|.|few
TGTGCCAGCAGCCAAGTAACAGGGACTGGAAACACCATATATTTT
CASSQVTGTGNTIYF
>TRBV27|TRBJ2-1|.|many
TGTGCCAGTACTAGGGGGCGGGGTGAGCAGTTCTTC
CASTRGRGEQFF
>TRBV29-1|TRBJ2-1|.|many
TGCAGCGTTTTTGTCTACAATGAGCAGTTCTTC
CSVFVYNEQFF
>TRBV3-1|TRBJ2-1|TRBD1|many
TGTGCCAGCAGCCAAGGTTGGGCCGGGACAGGCGACAATGAGCAGTTCTTC
CASSQGWAGTGDNEQFF
>TRBV6-2/TRBV6-3|TRBJ2-7|TRBD1|few
TGTGCCAGCATCCACCGGGACAGGGGGAGAAACGAGCAGTACTTC
CASIHRDRGRNEQYF
>TRBV19|TRBJ2-2|.|.
TGTGCCTTGGGTCTTTTCCTCACCGGGGAGCTGTTTTTT
CALGLFLTGELFF
>TRBV10-3|TRBJ2-5|TRBD1|many
TGTGCCATCAGAGGGGGCGTCGGGGAGACCCAGTACTTC
CAIRGGVGETQYF
>TRBV11-2|TRBJ2-2|.|few
TGTGCCAGCACCTTTGGACTCGCGGGTGACGGGGAGCTGTTTTTT
CASTFGLAGDGELFF
>TRBV5-5|TRBJ2-7|.|many
TGTGCCAGCAGCTTAGCCCCGGGGGCGCGGGAGCAGTACTTC
CASSLAPGAREQYF
>TRBV20-1|TRBJ2-7|.|many
TGCAGTGCCGGCGGACAGTATTCCTACGAGCAGTACTTC
CSAGGQYSYEQYF
>TRBV5-6|TRBJ2-1|TRBD2|many
TGTGCCAGCAGCCCATATCAGGCGGGGGGGCCTGTTGTTGAGCAGTTCTTC
CASSPYQAGGPVVEQFF
>TRBV20-1|TRBJ2-5|.|many
TGCAGTGCTAGAGATTGGGGTAAAGAGACCCAGTACTTC
CSARDWGKETQYF
>TRBV20-1|TRBJ1-4|.|many
TGCAGTGCTAGAGATCGCGGGGGCCACGGGCCTAATGAAAAACTGTTTTTT
CSARDRGGHGPNEKLFF
>TRBV20-1|TRBJ2-3|TRBD2|many
TGCAGTGGACCCCCTCCCTCGGCGGGAGGCACAGATACGCAGTATTTT
CSGPPPSAGGTDTQYF
>TRBV7-6|TRBJ2-4|.|many
TGTGCCAGCAGCTCGAGGAGGGACTCCTTCAAAAACATTCAGTACTTC
CASSSRRDSFKNIQYF
>TRBV12-3/TRBV12-4|TRBJ2-1|.|few
TGTGCCAGCAGTATAGCGGCGGCCGGGGGGCTCAATGAGCAGTTCTTC
CASSIAAAGGLNEQFF
>TRBV12-3/TRBV12-4|TRBJ1-4|.|few
TGTGCCAGCAGACGGTCGGGTACTAATGAAAAACTGTTTTTT
CASRRSGTNEKLFF
>TRBV10-2|TRBJ2-3|.|many
TGCGCCAGCAGTGGAACCACAGATACGCAGTATTTT
CASSGTTDTQYF
>TRBV20-1|TRBJ2-5|TRBD2|few
TGCAGTAAAGCGGGAGGGCTACAGGAGACCCAGTACTTC
CSKAGGLQETQYF
>TRBV20-1|TRBJ2-5|.|many
TGCAGTTCGCCGGGACAACAAGAGACCCAGTACTTC
CSSPGQQETQYF
>TRBV5-1|TRBJ1-6|.|.
TGCGCCAGCAGCTTGACCGAGAATTCACCCCTCCACTTT
CASSLTENSPLHF
>TRBV3-1|TRBJ2-3|TRBD1|.
TGTGCCAGCAGCCCGGGGAAGGGACAGGGTATGATAGGCACAGATACGCAGTATTTT
CASSPGKGQGMIGTDTQYF
>TRBV4-2|TRBJ2-4|TRBD2|many
TGTGCCAGCAGCCGCAAGGGGGGCTTTAGCGGGAGTTTCGGAAACATTCAGTACTTC
CASSRKGGFSGSFGNIQYF
>TRBV12-3/TRBV12-4|TRBJ2-1|TRBD2|many
TGTGCCAGCGGGCCTCTTGCGGGGGTCTTATACAATGAGCAGTTCTTC
CASGPLAGVLYNEQFF
>TRBV20-1|TRBJ2-5|TRBD1|many
TGCAGTGCTAGAGATGGGGACAGTTCCACGACCCAGTACTTC
CSARDGDSSTTQYF
>TRBV15|TRBJ1-2|.|.
TGTGCCACCAGCAGAGATGCGGTTTTGGACTATGGCTACACCTTC
CATSRDAVLDYGYTF
>TRBV28|TRBJ2-6|TRBD2|many
TGTGCCAGCATAGCAGCGGGGGCCTACTCTGGGGCCAACGTCCTGACTTTC
CASIAAGAYSGANVLTF
>TRBV10-3|TRBJ2-1|.|many
TGTGCCATCAGAGAACCAGGGAGCAATGAGCAGTTCTTC
CAIREPGSNEQFF
>TRBV20-1|TRBJ1-4|.|many
TGCAGTGCACCAGACAGAATTTCCAATAATGAAAAACTGTTTTTT
CSAPDRISNNEKLFF
>TRBV4-3|TRBJ2-2|.|few
TGCGCCAGCAGGCGGGACTTAGACACCGGGGAGCTGTTTTTT
CASRRDLDTGELFF
>TRBV20-1|TRBJ2-2|.|few
TGCAGTGCTAAAATCAGAGACACCGGGGAGCTGTTTTTT
CSAKIRDTGELFF
>TRBV12-3/TRBV12-4|TRBJ2-7|TRBD1|.
TGTGCCATCTGTTTTACCGAAGGGTTTAGACAGGGGAAGCACGAGCAGTACTTC
CAICFTEGFRQGKHEQYF
>TRBV15|TRBJ2-6|.|many
TGTGCCACCAGCAAAAAGAAGCGCCATTCTGGGGCCAACGTCCTGACTTTC
CATSKKKRHSGANVLTF
>TRBV7-9|TRBJ2-7|.|.
TGTGCCAGCAGCTTAGGTTACAGGGATTCCCTCTACGAGCAGTACTTC
CASSLGYRDSLYEQYF
>TRBV6-2/TRBV6-3|TRBJ1-1|.|many
TGTGCCAGCAGTTACGGCCGGAATGAAGCTTTCTTT
CASSYGRNEAFF
>TRBV9|TRBJ2-1|.|many
TGTGCCAGCAGCGTAGGTGGAGTCAGCAATGAGCAGTTCTTC
CASSVGGVSNEQFF
>TRBV6-1|TRBJ1-2|.|many
TGTGCCAGCAGTCAGAGACAGGCCGGTCCCTATGGCTACACCTTC
CASSQRQAGPYGYTF
>TRBV11-2|TRBJ2-3|TRBD2|.
TGTGCCAGCAGTAGGACTAGCGCCCGAGGGAGCACAGATACGCAGTATTTT
CASSRTSARGSTDTQYF
>TRBV7-9|TRBJ1-1|.|many
TGTGCCAGCAGTCCAGGTGCAAGTGAAGCTTTCTTT
CASSPGASEAFF